These 3 T cell receptor beta chains share one sample of origin, sequenced in a study of shared clonotypes between healthy human individuals (dated by TCRdb to 2018 to 2020). Library creation used the immunoSEQ multiplex PCR assay. TCRdb retrieved this table from immuneACCESS and kept in-frame rearrangements only. Not all clones are present; in checked studies, unresolved V genes account for under half, and no reason is known for the remainder. The sample table holds roughly 2.6 million clones, of which around nine tenths were seen once. The top ten clonotypes cover 0.13% to 0.15% of the sample. Sequencing was done on a sample of naive CD4+ T cells sorted from blood. This specimen's cell subset or site label, per the study, means: CD45RA+ positively selected. Source of these receptors: a man between 18 and 29 years old in good health.

V is TRBV2 and J is TRBJ2-7; 10 bases align to TRBD2. V was pared by 7 bases and J by 4 bases, with 19 bases of the junction left unmatched. The CDR3 sequence is 18 residues long. CDR1 and CDR2 from the germline V gene are SNHLY and FYNNEI. The CDR3 DNA follows: TGTGCCAGCAAGGGAGGGCTAGCGGGAGATCGGAGAGATTACGAGCAGTACTTC. It specifies CASKGGLAGDRRDYEQYF.

This chain joins TRBV5-1 and TRBJ1-6, with TRBD1 identical over 7 bases. CDR1 and CDR2 (germline): SGHRS, YFSETQ. With V trimmed by 0 bases and J by 12 bases, 6 bases remained unmatched. This CDR3 comprises 14 residues. CDR3 sequence reads: CASSLADWDRPLHF. CDR3 nucleotide sequence: TGCGCCAGCAGCTTGGCCGATTGGGACAGACCCCTCCACTTT.

The V and J genes are TRBV7-9 and TRBJ2-1; D uncertain. CDR3 length equals 15 residues. Germline CDR1 reads SEHNR; CDR2 reads FQNEAQ (reference sequence). Trimming pared 1 base from V and 0 bases from J, leaving 7 bases between. The CDR3 nucleotides read TGTGCCAGCAGCTTAGGCAGGTACTCCTACAATGAGCAGTTCTTC. This codes for CASSLGRYSYNEQFF.